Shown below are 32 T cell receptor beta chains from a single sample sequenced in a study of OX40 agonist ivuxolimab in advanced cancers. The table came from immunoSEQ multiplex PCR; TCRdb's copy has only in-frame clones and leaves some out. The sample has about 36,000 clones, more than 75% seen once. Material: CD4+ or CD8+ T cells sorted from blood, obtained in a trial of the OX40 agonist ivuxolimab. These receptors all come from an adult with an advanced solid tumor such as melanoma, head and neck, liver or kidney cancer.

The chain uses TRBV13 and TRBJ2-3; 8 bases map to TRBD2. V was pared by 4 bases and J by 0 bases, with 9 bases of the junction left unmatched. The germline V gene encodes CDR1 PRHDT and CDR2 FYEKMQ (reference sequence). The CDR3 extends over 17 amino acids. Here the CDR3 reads CASSSNLAGTSTDTQYF. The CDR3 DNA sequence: TGTGCCAGCAGCTCAAATCTAGCGGGCACTAGCACAGATACGCAGTATTTT.

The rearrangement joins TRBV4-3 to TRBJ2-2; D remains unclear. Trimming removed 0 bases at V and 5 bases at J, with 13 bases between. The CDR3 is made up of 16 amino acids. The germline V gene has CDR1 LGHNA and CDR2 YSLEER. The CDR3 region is CASSQDKALNTGELFF. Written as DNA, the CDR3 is TGCGCCAGCAGCCAAGATAAGGCCCTTAATACCGGGGAGCTGTTTTTT.

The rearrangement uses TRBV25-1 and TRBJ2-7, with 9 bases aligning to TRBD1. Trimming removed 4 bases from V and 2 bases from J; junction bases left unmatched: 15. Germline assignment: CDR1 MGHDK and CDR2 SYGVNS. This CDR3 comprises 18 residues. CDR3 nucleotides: TGTGCCAGCAGTGGGTTCCGGGACAGGGCATTTGACACCTACGAGCAGTACTTC. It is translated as CASSGFRDRAFDTYEQYF.

The CDR3 loop reads CASSYSVSATGELFF. CDR3 DNA: TGTGCCAGCAGTTACTCTGTGTCTGCCACCGGGGAGCTGTTTTTT. The rearrangement joins TRBV6-5 to TRBJ2-2; D unresolved. The germline V gene encodes CDR1 MNHEY and CDR2 SVGAGI. Trimming pared 0 bases from V and 4 bases from J, leaving 9 bases between. The CDR3 runs to 15 residues.

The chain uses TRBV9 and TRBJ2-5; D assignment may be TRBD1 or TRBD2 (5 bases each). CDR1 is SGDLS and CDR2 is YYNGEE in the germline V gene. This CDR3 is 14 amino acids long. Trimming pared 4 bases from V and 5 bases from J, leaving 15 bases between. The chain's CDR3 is CASSPGARWETQYF. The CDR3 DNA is TGTGCCAGCAGCCCCGGGGCCCGATGGGAGACCCAGTACTTC.

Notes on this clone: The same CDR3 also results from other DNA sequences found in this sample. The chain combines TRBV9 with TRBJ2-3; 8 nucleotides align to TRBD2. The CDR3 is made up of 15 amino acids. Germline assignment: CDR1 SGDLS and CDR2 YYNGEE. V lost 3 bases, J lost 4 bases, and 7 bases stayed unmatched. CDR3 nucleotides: TGTGCCAGCAGCGCGGGAGGGGGTCCGCCAGATACGCAGTATTTT. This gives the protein CASSAGGGPPDTQYF.

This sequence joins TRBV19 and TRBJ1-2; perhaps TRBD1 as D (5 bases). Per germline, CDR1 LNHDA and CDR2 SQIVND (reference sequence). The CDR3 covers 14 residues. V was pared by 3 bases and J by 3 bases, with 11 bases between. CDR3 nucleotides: TGTGCCAGTAGTATTCTCGACAGTTACTATGGCTACACCTTC. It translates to CASSILDSYYGYTF.

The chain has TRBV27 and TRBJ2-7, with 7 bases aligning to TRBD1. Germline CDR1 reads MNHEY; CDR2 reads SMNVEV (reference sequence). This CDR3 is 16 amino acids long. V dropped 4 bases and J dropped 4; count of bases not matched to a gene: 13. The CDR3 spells CASSSQPGQFLYEQYF. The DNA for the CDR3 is TGTGCCAGCAGTTCGCAACCGGGACAGTTCTTATACGAGCAGTACTTC.

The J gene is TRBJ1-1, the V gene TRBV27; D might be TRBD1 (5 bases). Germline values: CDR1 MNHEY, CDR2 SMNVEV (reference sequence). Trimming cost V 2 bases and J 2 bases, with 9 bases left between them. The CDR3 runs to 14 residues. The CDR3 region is CASSLAGFNTEAFF. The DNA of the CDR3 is TGTGCCAGCAGTTTAGCAGGGTTCAACACTGAAGCTTTCTTT.

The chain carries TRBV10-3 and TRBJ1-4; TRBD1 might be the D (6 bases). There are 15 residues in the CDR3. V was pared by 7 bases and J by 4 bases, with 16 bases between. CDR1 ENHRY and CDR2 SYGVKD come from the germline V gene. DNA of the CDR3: TGTGCCATCAACAATTCGGACAGACATAATGAAAAACTGTTTTTT. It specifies CAINNSDRHNEKLFF.

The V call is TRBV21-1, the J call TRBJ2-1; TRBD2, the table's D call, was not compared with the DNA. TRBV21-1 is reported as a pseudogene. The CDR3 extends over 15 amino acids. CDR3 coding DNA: TGTGCCAGCAACTCGACTAGCGGGAGTAGGAATGAGCAGTTCTTC. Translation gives CASNSTSGSRNEQFF.

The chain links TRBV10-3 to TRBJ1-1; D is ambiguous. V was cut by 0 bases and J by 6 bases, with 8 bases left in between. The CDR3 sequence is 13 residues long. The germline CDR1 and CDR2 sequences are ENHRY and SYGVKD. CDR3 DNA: TGTGCCATCAGTGAGTCTGGGAGCGCTGAAGCTTTCTTT. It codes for CAISESGSAEAFF.

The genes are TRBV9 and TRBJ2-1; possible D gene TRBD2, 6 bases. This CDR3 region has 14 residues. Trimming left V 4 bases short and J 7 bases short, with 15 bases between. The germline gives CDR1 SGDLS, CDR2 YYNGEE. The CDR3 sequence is CASSSSGLLNEQFF. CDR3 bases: TGTGCCAGCAGCTCCTCGGGACTCCTAAATGAGCAGTTCTTC.

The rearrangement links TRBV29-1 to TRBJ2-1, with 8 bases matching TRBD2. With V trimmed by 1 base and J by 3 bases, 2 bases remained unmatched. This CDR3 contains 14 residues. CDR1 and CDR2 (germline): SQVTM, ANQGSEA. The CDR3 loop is CSVEGLARYNEQFF. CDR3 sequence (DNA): TGCAGCGTTGAAGGACTAGCGCGCTACAATGAGCAGTTCTTC.

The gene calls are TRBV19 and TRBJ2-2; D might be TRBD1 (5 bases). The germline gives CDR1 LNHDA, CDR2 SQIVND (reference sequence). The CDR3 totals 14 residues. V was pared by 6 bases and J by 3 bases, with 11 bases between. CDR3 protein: CASSAGLDTGELFF. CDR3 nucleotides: TGTGCCAGTAGCGCAGGGCTGGACACCGGGGAGCTGTTTTTT.

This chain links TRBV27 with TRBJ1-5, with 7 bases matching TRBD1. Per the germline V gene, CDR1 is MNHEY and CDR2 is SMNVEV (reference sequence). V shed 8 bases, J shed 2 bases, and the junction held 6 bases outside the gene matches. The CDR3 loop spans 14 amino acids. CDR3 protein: CASARQGGNQPQHF. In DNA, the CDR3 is TGTGCCAGCGCCCGCCAGGGGGGCAATCAGCCCCAGCATTTT.

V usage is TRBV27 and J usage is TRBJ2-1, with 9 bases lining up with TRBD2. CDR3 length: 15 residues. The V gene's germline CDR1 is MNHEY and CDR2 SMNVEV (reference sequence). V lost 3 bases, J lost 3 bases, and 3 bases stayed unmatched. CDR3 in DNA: TGTGCCAGCAGTTTCTATAGCGGGAGCTACAATGAGCAGTTCTTC. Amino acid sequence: CASSFYSGSYNEQFF.

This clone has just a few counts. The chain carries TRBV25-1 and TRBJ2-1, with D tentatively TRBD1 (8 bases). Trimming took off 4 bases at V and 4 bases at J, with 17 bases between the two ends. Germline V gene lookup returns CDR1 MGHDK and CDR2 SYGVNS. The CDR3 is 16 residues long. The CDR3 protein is CASSAPGGTGYNEQFF. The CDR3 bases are TGTGCCAGCAGTGCCCCCGGGGGGACAGGTTACAATGAGCAGTTCTTC.

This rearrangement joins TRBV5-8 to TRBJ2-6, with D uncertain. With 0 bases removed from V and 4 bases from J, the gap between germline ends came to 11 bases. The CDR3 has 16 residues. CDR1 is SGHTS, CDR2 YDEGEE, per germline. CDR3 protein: CASSLEWHPGANVLTF. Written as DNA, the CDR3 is TGTGCCAGCAGCTTGGAGTGGCACCCCGGGGCCAACGTCCTGACTTTC.

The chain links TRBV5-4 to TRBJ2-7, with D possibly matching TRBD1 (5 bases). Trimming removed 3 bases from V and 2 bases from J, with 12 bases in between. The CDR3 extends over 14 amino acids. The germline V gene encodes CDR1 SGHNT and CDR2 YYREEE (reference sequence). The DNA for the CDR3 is TGTGCCAGCAGCTCACTTGGACAAGCCTACGAGCAGTACTTC. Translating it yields CASSSLGQAYEQYF.

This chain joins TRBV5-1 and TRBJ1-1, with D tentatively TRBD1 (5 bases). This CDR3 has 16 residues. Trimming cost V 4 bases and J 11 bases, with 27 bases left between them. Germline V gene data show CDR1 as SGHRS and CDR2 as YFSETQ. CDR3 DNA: TGCGCCAGCAGCACCGGGACCGGGGATCAGAAGAATGTGGCTTTCTTT. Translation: CASSTGTGDQKNVAFF.

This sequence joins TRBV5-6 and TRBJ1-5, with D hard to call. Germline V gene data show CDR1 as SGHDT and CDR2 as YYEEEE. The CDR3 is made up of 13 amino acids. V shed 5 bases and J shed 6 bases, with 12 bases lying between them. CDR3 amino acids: CASSFGVGQPQHF. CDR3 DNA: TGTGCCAGCAGTTTCGGGGTAGGTCAGCCCCAGCATTTT.

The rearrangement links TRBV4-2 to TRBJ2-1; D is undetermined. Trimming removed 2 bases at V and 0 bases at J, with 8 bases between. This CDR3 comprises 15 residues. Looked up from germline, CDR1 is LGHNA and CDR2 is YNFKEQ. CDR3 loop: CASSQHGSSYNEQFF. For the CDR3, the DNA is TGTGCCAGCAGCCAACACGGTAGCTCCTACAATGAGCAGTTCTTC.

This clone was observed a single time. The CDR3 region has the DNA TGCAGCGTTGATCCCTCGGGTGGCAGCGACACTGAAGCTTTCTTT. This sequence encodes CSVDPSGGSDTEAFF. The chain has TRBV29-1 and TRBJ1-1; D call uncertain. Germline CDR1 SQVTM, CDR2 ANQGSEA. Trimming removed 3 bases from V and 3 bases from J, with 17 bases in between. The CDR3 is 15 amino acids.

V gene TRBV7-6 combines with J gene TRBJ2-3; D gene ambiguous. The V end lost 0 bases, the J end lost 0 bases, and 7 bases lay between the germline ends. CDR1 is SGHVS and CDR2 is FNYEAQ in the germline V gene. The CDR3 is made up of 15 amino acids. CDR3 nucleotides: TGTGCCAGCAGCTTAGCGGGCTCTAGCACAGATACGCAGTATTTT. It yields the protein CASSLAGSSTDTQYF.

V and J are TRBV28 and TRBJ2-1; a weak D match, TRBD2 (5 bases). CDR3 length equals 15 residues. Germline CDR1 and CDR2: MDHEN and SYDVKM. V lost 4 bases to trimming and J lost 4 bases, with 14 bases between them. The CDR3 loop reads CASSSTGRDYNEQFF. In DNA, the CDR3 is TGTGCCAGCAGTTCCACGGGAAGAGATTACAATGAGCAGTTCTTC.

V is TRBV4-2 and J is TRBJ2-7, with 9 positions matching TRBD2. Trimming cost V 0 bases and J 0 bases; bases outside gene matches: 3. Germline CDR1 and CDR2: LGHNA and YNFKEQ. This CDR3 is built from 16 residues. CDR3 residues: CASSQDPSGTSYEQYF. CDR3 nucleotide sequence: TGTGCCAGCAGCCAAGATCCTAGCGGGACCTCCTACGAGCAGTACTTC.

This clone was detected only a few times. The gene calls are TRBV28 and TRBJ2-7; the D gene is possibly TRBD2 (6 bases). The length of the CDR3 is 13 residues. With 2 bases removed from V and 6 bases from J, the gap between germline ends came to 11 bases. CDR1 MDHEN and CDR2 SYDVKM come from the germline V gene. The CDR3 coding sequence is TGTGCCAGCAGTTTAGGTACAGCGGGCGAGCAGTACTTC. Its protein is CASSLGTAGEQYF.

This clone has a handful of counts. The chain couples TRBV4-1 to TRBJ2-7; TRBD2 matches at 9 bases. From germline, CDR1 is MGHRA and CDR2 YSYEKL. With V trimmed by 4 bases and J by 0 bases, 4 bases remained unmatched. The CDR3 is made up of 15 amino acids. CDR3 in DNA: TGCGCCAGCAGCCGCCTAGCGGGGAGCTCCTACGAGCAGTACTTC. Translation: CASSRLAGSSYEQYF.

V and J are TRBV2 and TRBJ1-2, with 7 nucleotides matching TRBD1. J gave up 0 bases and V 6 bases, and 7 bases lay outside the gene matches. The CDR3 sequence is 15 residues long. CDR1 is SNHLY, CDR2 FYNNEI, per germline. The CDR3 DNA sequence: TGTGCCAGCAGAGGGACAGTGTGGACTAACTATGGCTACACCTTC. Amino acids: CASRGTVWTNYGYTF.

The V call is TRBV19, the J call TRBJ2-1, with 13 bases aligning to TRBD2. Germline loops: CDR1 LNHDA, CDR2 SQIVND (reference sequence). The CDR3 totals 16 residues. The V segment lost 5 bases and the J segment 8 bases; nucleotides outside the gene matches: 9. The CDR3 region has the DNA TGTGCCAGTAGTGCCCGACTAGCGGGAGGAAGCGATGAGCAGTTCTTC. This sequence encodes CASSARLAGGSDEQFF.

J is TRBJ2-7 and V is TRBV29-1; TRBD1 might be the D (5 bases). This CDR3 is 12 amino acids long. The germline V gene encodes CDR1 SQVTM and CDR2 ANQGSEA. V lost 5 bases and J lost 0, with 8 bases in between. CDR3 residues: CSVTGSSYEQYF. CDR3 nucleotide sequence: TGCAGCGTTACAGGTAGCTCCTACGAGCAGTACTTC.